What follows is one TCR beta chain and its context. A much larger clone differs by one base, so this may be a read error. The conserved phenylalanine or tryptophan is not found at the CDR3 terminus, so this likely reflects a read error. An expansion of CD8+CD57+ cells by flow cytometry had been shown in patients chosen for sequencing. This specimen comes from a study of CD8+CD57+ T cells in acquired aplastic anemia. The use of genomic DNA as template underpinned the TCR beta VDJ and CDR3 profiling. MiXCR, applied by TCRdb to the reads, yields one record per CDR3 protein. The sample shows 400,000 to 600,000 distinct CDR3 sequences, around 30% of them seen only once. In germline, CDR1 is PRHDT, CDR2 FYEKMQ (reference sequence). The germline V and J ends were trimmed by 0 bases and 7 bases, with 13 bases remaining between them. This CDR3 has 16 amino acids.

Sequenced material: sorted CD4+, CD8+, or CD8+CD57+ T cells (not recorded which) from PBMCs. This chain links TRBV13 with TRBJ1-6; possibly TRBD1 for D (6 bases). The TCR originated in a human donor with aplastic anemia. The CDR3 region has the DNA TGTGCCAGCAGCTTAGGCCGTCGGGGGCGGAATTCACCCCTCCACCTT. It specifies CASSLGRRGRNSPLHL.